Included here is one T cell receptor beta chain sequence, with context. The antigen is undetermined. MiXCR, run by TCRdb on the 5' RACE reads, gives a single entry per CDR3 protein. The sample shows roughly 610,000 distinct CDR3 sequences, 15% to 20% of them seen only once. The CDR3 loop spans 14 amino acids. This entry is derived from a study of T-cell memory formation after mild COVID-19. Study summary: There were largely donor-specific TCR clusters.

Study-wide points: Day 15 to 85 contracting clones showed balanced CD4/CD8; day 15 to 37 expanders favored CD4+. For second-wave clones that peaked at day 37, SARS-CoV-2 specificity went unverified.

Sequencing was carried out using PBMCs or a T cell subset sorted from them (not recorded which). The chain joins TRBV21-1 to TRBJ1-5; the D call of TRBD1 is as the table states it, not checked on the DNA. TRBV21-1 is shown as a pseudogene. The TCR was taken from an adult woman who had mild COVID-19 (a few samples of this study predate the infection). Cell type and time point are not known. The CDR3 DNA reads TGTGCCAGCAGCACGGGACAGTTAAGTCAGCCCCAGCATTTT. This codes for CASSTGQLSQPQHF.